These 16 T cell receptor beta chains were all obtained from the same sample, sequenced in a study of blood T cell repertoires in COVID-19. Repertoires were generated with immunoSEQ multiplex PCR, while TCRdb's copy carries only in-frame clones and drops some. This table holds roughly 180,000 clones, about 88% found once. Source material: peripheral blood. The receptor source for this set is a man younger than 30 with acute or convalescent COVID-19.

Here the CDR3 DNA reads TGTGCCAGCAGTCGACAGGGTGGCTATGGCTACACCTTC. Its translation: CASSRQGGYGYTF. The gene calls are TRBV12-3 or TRBV12-4 and TRBJ1-2; 7 nucleotides match TRBD1. The J segment lost 4 bases and the V segment lost 5 bases, leaving 4 bases of the junction unmatched. The CDR3 loop spans 13 amino acids.

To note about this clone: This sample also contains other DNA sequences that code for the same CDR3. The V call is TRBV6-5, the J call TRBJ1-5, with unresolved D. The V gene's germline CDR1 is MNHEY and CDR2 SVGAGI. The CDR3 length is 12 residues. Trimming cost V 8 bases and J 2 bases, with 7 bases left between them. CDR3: CASRQGNQPQHF. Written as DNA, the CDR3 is TGTGCCAGCCGGCAGGGCAATCAGCCCCAGCATTTT.

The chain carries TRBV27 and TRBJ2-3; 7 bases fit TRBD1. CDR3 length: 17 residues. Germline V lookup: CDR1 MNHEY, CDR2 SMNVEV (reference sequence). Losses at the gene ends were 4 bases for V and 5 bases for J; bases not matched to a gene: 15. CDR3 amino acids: CASSYSGTVPWGDTQYF. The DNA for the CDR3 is TGTGCCAGCAGTTACTCCGGGACAGTCCCTTGGGGAGATACGCAGTATTTT.

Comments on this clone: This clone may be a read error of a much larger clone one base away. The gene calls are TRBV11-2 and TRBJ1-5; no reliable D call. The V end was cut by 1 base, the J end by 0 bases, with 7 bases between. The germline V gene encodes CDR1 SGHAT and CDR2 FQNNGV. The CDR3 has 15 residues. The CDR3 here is CASSLGGFSNQPQHF. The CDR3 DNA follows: TGTGCCAGCAGCTTAGGAGGCTTTAGCAATCAGCCCCAGCATTTT.

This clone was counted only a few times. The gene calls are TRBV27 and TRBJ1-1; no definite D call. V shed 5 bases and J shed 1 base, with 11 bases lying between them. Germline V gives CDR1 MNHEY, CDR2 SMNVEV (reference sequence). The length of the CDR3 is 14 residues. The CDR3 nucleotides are TGTGCCAGCAGTCCCTGGGCAGGGAACACTGAAGCTTTCTTT. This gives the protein CASSPWAGNTEAFF.

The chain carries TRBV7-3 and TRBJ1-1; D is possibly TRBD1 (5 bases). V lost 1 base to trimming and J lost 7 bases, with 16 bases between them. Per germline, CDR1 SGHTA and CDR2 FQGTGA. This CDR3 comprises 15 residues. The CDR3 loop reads CASSLKARTNGEAFF. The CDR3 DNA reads TGTGCCAGCAGCTTAAAGGCCCGGACAAATGGTGAAGCTTTCTTT.

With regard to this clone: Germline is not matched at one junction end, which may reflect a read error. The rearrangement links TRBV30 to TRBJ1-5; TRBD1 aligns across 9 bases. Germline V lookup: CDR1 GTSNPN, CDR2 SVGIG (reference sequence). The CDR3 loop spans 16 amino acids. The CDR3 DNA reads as TGTGCCTGGAGTTCTAAAACGGGACAGGGCAACCAGCCCCAGCATTTT. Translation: CAWSSKTGQGNQPQHF.

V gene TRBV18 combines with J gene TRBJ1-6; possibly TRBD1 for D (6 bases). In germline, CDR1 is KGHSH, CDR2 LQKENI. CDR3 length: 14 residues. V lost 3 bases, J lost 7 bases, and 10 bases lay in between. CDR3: CASSPQGTNSPLHF. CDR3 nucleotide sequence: TGTGCCAGCTCACCTCAGGGGACCAATTCACCCCTCCACTTT.

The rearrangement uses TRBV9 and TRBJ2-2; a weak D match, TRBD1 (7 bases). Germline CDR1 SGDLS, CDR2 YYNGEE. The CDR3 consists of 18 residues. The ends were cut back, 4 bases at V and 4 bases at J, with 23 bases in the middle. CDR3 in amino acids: CASSPAGQTPRITGELFF. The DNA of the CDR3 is TGTGCCAGCAGCCCCGCGGGACAGACCCCTCGAATCACCGGGGAGCTGTTTTTT.

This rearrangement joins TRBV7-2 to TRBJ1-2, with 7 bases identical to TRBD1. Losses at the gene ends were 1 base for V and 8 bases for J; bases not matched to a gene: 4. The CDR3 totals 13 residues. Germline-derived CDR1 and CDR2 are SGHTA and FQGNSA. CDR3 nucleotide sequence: TGTGCCAGCAGCTTAGACCGGACAGGAGGCTACACCTTC. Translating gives CASSLDRTGGYTF.

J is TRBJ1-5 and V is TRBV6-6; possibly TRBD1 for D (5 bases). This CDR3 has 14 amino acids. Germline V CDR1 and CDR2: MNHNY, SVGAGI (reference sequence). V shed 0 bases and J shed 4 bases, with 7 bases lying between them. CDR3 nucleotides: TGTGCCAGCAGTTACTCGAGACAGAATCAGCCCCAGCATTTT. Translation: CASSYSRQNQPQHF.

CDR3 sequence: CASTMTGGARNTEAFF. CDR3 DNA sequence: TGTGCCAGCACAATGACAGGGGGCGCAAGGAACACTGAAGCTTTCTTT. V gene TRBV7-9 combines with J gene TRBJ1-1; TRBD1 matches 10 bases. Germline CDR1 and CDR2: SEHNR and FQNEAQ (reference sequence). CDR3 size: 16 residues. V lost 7 bases to trimming and J lost 1 base; unmatched junction nucleotides: 9.

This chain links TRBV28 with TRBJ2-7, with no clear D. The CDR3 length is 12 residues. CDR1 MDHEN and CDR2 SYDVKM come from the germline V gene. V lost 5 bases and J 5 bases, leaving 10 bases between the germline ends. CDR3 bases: TGTGCCAGCAGTGCAAAGCTCCACGAGCAGTACTTC. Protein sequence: CASSAKLHEQYF.

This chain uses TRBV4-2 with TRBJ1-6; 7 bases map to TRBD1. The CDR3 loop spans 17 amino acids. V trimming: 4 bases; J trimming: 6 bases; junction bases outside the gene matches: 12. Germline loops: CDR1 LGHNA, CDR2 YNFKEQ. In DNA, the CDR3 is TGTGCCAGCAGCCGTAAGGGGCGACAGGGACTTAATTCACCCCTCCACTTT. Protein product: CASSRKGRQGLNSPLHF.

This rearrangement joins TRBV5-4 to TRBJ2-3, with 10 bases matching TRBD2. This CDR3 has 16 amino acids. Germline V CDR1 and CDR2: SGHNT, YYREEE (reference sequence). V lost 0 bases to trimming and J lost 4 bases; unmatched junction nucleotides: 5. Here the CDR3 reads CASSLDSTSGADTQYF. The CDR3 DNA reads TGTGCCAGCAGCTTGGATAGTACTAGCGGGGCAGATACGCAGTATTTT.

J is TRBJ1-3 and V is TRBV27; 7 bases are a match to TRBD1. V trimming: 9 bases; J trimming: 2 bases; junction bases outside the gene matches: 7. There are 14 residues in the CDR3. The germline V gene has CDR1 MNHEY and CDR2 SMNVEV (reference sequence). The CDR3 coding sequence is TGTGCCAGTTGGACAGGACGACCTGGAAACACCATATATTTT. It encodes CASWTGRPGNTIYF.